This TCR beta chain was observed in a study of siplizumab effects on memory and regulatory T cells (dated by TCRdb to about 2019). Regarding the research as a whole: The study examined how the anti-CD2 antibody siplizumab affects alloreactive T-cell subsets in allogeneic mixed lymphocyte reactions built from human PBMCs. Study-wide conclusions, independent of this receptor: A naive or memory phenotype could not be assigned to roughly 75-96% of proliferating CD4+ or CD8+ clones. Among mappable alloreactive CD4+ clones, an average Treg-derived fraction of over 60% was observed with siplizumab, compared with approximately 26% in control reactions. The cumulative frequency of alloreactive sequences that could be traced back to unstimulated CD4+ memory T cells was significantly reduced by siplizumab. Whether proliferating Tregs from siplizumab cultures were suppressive was not functionally confirmed. Unstimulated naive T cells appeared to be more diverse than memory T cells, and naive cells seemed to make a substantial contribution to the alloresponse. Because sequences at frequencies below about 10^-5 were poorly captured, only a minor fraction of alloreactive clones could be mapped back to unstimulated subsets.

Of note for this clone: Its specific antigen is unknown. There are no base qualities to consult, and no much larger clone falls within one base.

Library construction relied on the immunoSEQ multiplex PCR assay. Around 92,000 TCR templates per sample were assayed by the deep sequencing platform. Genomic DNA extracted from sorted T cells was used for TCRbeta CDR3 sequencing. Turning to the authors' computational methods: The R programming language was used for clonal analysis of the TCRbeta CDR3 data. Comparing unstimulated samples against CFSE-low samples taken after the reaction was how alloreactive CD4+ and CD8+ clones were defined. Regulatory or non-regulatory origin was assigned to alloreactive CD4+ clones by matching of sequences to sorted unstimulated Treg and non-Treg repertoires. The table was pulled from immuneACCESS by TCRdb, which kept in-frame rearrangements only. Such tables lose some clones; where checked, under half of the loss comes from unresolved V genes, and the rest has no known cause. That table gives V, J and clone size, and the DNA gave D and trimming. Recorded for this sample are fewer than 85,000 clones; roughly 86% of them occurred a single time. 1.5% to 1.7% of the sample belongs to the ten largest clones.

The germline V gene yields SGHAT for CDR1 and FQNNGV for CDR2. The junction shows trimming of 5 bases on V and 7 bases on J, plus 14 bases between the germline ends. The CDR3 starts with the cysteine, ends with the phenylalanine, and has 13 residues. Solely the CDR3 DNA is kept, with 39 bases framed from the first base. Sorted unstimulated T cells and proliferating T cells recovered from mixed lymphocyte reactions underwent TCRbeta CDR3 sequencing. Fresh whole blood from approximately 11 HLA-typed healthy donors served as the source for isolating PBMCs. Unstimulated CD4+ regulatory T cells were FACS-sorted to map the origin of alloreactive clones.

The chain is made from TRBV11-2 and TRBJ1-1; TRBD1 could be the D gene, as 6 bases match. The source material was Tregs sorted from blood. The TCR was taken from a human donor in good health. The CDR3 sequence is CASSRGGRVEAFF. The nucleotide sequence reads TGTGCCAGCAGCCGGGGGGGGCGCGTTGAAGCTTTCTTT.